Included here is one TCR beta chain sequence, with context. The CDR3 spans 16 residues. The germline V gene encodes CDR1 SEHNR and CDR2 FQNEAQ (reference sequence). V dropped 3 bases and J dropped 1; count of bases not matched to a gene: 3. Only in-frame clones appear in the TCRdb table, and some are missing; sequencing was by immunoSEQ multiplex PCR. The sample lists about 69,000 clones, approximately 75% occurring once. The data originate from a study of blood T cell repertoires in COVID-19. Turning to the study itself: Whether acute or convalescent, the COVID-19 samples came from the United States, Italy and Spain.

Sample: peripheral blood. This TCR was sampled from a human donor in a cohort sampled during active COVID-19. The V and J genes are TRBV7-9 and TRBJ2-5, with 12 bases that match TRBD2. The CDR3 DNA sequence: TGTGCCAGCAGCTTCCTAGCGGGAGGGCCCCAAGAGACCCAGTACTTC. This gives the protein CASSFLAGGPQETQYF.